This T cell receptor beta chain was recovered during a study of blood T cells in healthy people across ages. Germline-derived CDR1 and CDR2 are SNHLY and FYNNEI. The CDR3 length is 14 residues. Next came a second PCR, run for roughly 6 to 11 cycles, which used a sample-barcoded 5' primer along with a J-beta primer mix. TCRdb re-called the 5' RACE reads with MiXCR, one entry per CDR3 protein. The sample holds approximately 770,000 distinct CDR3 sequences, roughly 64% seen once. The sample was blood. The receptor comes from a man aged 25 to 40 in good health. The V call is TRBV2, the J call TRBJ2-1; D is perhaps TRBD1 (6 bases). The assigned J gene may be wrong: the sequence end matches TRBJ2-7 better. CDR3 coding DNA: TGTGCCAGCAAATGGCAGGGGTGGTACAATGAGCAGTACTTC. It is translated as CASKWQGWYNEQYF.